Following are 31 T cell receptor beta chains from one sample sequenced in a study of graft-versus-host responses after intestinal transplantation. Some clones are missing from TCRdb's copy, which holds only in-frame ones; the method was immunoSEQ multiplex PCR. The sample carries 84,000 or so clones, roughly 80% recorded once. These receptors lack a known antigen. The sequences come from unstimulated CD4+ T cells sorted from spleen or lymph node cells, collected before intestinal transplant. These receptors all stem from a human donor who received an intestinal transplant.

The CDR3 loop is CASSHRVNEQFF. For the CDR3, the DNA is TGTGCCAGCTCACACAGGGTCAATGAGCAGTTCTTC. This chain links TRBV18 with TRBJ2-1, with D possibly TRBD1 on 6 matching bases. The CDR3 loop spans 12 amino acids. V lost 4 bases and J 6 bases, leaving 7 bases between the germline ends. Germline CDR1 KGHSH, CDR2 LQKENI. The full variable domain, in which reference TRBV18 and TRBJ2-1 provide the parts outside the CDR3, is NAGVMQNPRHLVRRRGQEARLRCSPMKGHSHVYWYRQLPEEGLKFMVYLQKENIIDESGMPKERFSAEFPKEGPSILRIQQVVRGDSAAYFCASSHRVNEQFFGPGTRLTVL.

The J gene is TRBJ2-5, the V gene TRBV28, with TRBD2 matching 12 bases. The CDR3 is 14 residues long. With 10 bases clipped from V and 2 bases from J, the junction kept 5 bases outside the gene matches. Germline loops: CDR1 MDHEN, CDR2 SYDVKM. The CDR3 spells CATSGTSGQETQYF. The CDR3 DNA sequence: TGTGCCACCTCCGGGACTAGCGGGCAAGAGACCCAGTACTTC.

As to this clone: The same CDR3 is also encoded by other DNA sequences in this sample. The J gene is TRBJ1-2, the V gene TRBV28; the D is unclear. CDR1 is MDHEN, CDR2 SYDVKM, per germline. The CDR3 consists of 11 residues. Trimming took 3 bases from V and 5 from J, leaving 4 bases between them. In nucleotides, the CDR3 is TGTGCCAGCAGTTTCGGGTATGGCTACACCTTC. This codes for CASSFGYGYTF.

The CDR3 nucleotides read TGTGCCAGTAGTTTGGACAGCTTGTCCTACAATGAGCAGTTCTTC. Protein: CASSLDSLSYNEQFF. This chain links TRBV19 with TRBJ2-1; D is possibly TRBD1 (6 bases). Germline V gene sequence: CDR1 LNHDA, CDR2 SQIVND (reference sequence). The CDR3 totals 15 residues. Trimming removed 5 bases at V and 1 base at J, with 12 bases between. Complete variable domain (other parts from reference TRBV19 and TRBJ2-1): DGGITQSPKYLFRKEGQNVTLSCEQNLNHDAMYWYRQDPGQGLRLIYYSQIVNDFQKGDIAEGYSVSREKKESFPLTVTSAQKNPTAFYLCASSLDSLSYNEQFFGPGTRLTVL.

This rearrangement joins TRBV6-5 to TRBJ2-7, with D possibly TRBD1 on 6 matching bases. V shed 10 bases and J shed 9 bases, with 19 bases lying between them. The CDR3 totals 12 residues. The germline V gene has CDR1 MNHEY and CDR2 SVGAGI. CDR3 amino acids: CATQTGKRSQYF. The CDR3 nucleotides read TGTGCCACCCAGACAGGAAAGCGATCGCAGTACTTC.

The chain employs TRBV15 and TRBJ1-1, with TRBD1 matching 7 bases. The length of the CDR3 is 17 residues. V dropped 2 bases and J dropped 1; count of bases not matched to a gene: 10. From germline, CDR1 is LNHNV and CDR2 YYDKDF (reference sequence). CDR3 residues: CATSRKYTGVSNTEAFF. The DNA for the CDR3 is TGTGCCACCAGCAGAAAGTACACAGGGGTCTCGAACACTGAAGCTTTCTTT.

The V gene is TRBV5-4, the J gene TRBJ1-4, with 7 bases fitting TRBD1. The CDR3 sequence is 15 residues long. V lost 0 bases to trimming and J lost 4 bases; unmatched junction nucleotides: 3. Germline V lookup: CDR1 SGHNT, CDR2 YYREEE (reference sequence). The CDR3 here is CASSLVPGGNEKLFF. The CDR3 DNA reads TGTGCCAGCAGCTTGGTTCCAGGGGGTAATGAAAAACTGTTTTTT.

The chain joins TRBV18 to TRBJ2-4; 10 bases align to TRBD1. There are 18 residues in the CDR3. V trimming: 4 bases; J trimming: 1 base; junction bases outside the gene matches: 10. From germline, CDR1 is KGHSH and CDR2 LQKENI. The CDR3 nucleotides read TGTGCCAGCTCACTATCCGGGACAGGGGTTGGGGCCAAAAACATTCAGTACTTC. It encodes CASSLSGTGVGAKNIQYF.

The chain links TRBV6-5 to TRBJ2-7; D is ambiguous. Trimming shortened V by 2 bases and J by 0 bases, and 5 bases separated the two germline ends. From germline, CDR1 is MNHEY and CDR2 SVGAGI. This CDR3 contains 13 residues. The CDR3 nucleotides read TGTGCCAGCAGTTACGGGCTCTCCTACGAGCAGTACTTC. Its translation: CASSYGLSYEQYF.

This clone showed up just a few times. The chain joins TRBV10-3 to TRBJ2-7, with 9 bases matching TRBD1. The germline V gene has CDR1 ENHRY and CDR2 SYGVKD. The CDR3 spans 16 residues. The trim removed 5 bases at V and 3 bases at J, leaving 11 bases unmatched. The CDR3 here is CAISSSSAGQGYEQYF. In DNA, the CDR3 is TGTGCCATCAGTAGTAGTTCGGCGGGACAGGGCTACGAGCAGTACTTC.

This chain connects TRBV2 to TRBJ2-5, with D possibly being TRBD2 (6 bases). CDR1 is SNHLY and CDR2 is FYNNEI in the germline V gene. V lost 2 bases and J lost 5, with 15 bases in between. The CDR3 spans 15 residues. Written as DNA, the CDR3 is TGTGCCAGCAGTGAAAGAGGGAGCGGGTTCGAGACCCAGTACTTC. The encoded protein is CASSERGSGFETQYF.

This chain connects TRBV5-1 to TRBJ1-3, with no clear D. This CDR3 has 15 residues. The V end was cut by 0 bases, the J end by 1 base, with 8 bases between. Germline values: CDR1 SGHRS, CDR2 YFSETQ. CDR3 protein: CASSLVGESGNTIYF. DNA for the CDR3: TGCGCCAGCAGCTTGGTGGGAGAATCTGGAAACACCATATATTTT. The complete variable domain, with remaining parts taken from reference TRBV5-1 and TRBJ1-3, reads KAGVTQTPRYLIKTRGQQVTLSCSPISGHRSVSWYQQTPGQGLQFLFEYFSETQRNKGNFPGRFSGRQFSNSRSEMNVSTLELGDSALYLCASSLVGESGNTIYFGEGSWLTVV.

This clone was seen a few times. DNA for the CDR3: TGTGCCAGCAGTTACTCGAGGACTGGGAACACTGAAGCTTTCTTT. This codes for CASSYSRTGNTEAFF. The chain employs TRBV6-5 and TRBJ1-1; D ambiguous. The CDR3 extends over 15 amino acids. The germline V gene has CDR1 MNHEY and CDR2 SVGAGI. V was cut by 0 bases and J by 1 base, with 9 bases left in between.

Concerning this clone itself: A junction end diverges from the germline sequence, so it may reflect a read error. Other DNA sequences in this specimen translate into the identical CDR3. The chain joins TRBV6-6 to TRBJ1-4; TRBD1 might be the D (6 bases). Germline CDR1 is MNHNY and CDR2 is SVGAGI (reference sequence). The CDR3 covers 13 residues. CDR3: CASSPDRREKLFF. The CDR3 DNA reads as TGCGCCAGCAGTCCGGACAGACGAGAAAAACTGTTTTTT.

This chain links TRBV2 with TRBJ2-1; TRBD2 agrees at 13 bases. V shed 6 bases and J 1 base; nucleotides not matched to a gene: 3. Looked up from germline, CDR1 is SNHLY and CDR2 is FYNNEI. The CDR3 contains 16 residues. DNA for the CDR3: TGTGCCAGCAGCACTAGCGGGAGGGCATCCTACAATGAGCAGTTCTTC. Its protein is CASSTSGRASYNEQFF.

The gene calls are TRBV7-3 and TRBJ2-1; D is possibly TRBD2 (6 bases). CDR1 and CDR2 from the germline V gene are SGHTA and FQGTGA. With 5 bases removed from V and 7 bases from J, the gap between germline ends came to 18 bases. The CDR3 has 15 amino acids. The DNA for the CDR3 is TGTGCCAGCAGCCCGGGCGCGGAGGGGAGTAATGAGCAGTTCTTC. Translation gives CASSPGAEGSNEQFF.

The genes are TRBV6-1 and TRBJ2-7, with a tentative D call TRBD2 (5 bases). Trimming pared 7 bases from V and 2 bases from J, leaving 15 bases between. Germline V CDR1 and CDR2: MNHNS, SASEGT. The CDR3 totals 14 residues. The CDR3 sequence is CASTAGARPYEQYF. CDR3 in DNA: TGTGCCAGCACCGCGGGCGCTCGACCCTACGAGCAGTACTTC.

This rearrangement joins TRBV4-1 to TRBJ1-4; TRBD1 matches at 9 bases. V was clipped by 5 bases and J by 7 bases; unmatched bases: 8. The CDR3 length is 15 residues. The germline V gene has CDR1 MGHRA and CDR2 YSYEKL. The CDR3 sequence: CASSVPGQGSEKLFF. The CDR3 nucleotides read TGCGCCAGCAGCGTACCGGGACAGGGATCTGAAAAACTGTTTTTT.

A word on this clone: The same CDR3 is also encoded by other DNA sequences in this sample. The rearrangement links TRBV5-1 to TRBJ2-3, with a possible D match to TRBD1 (7 bases). Germline-derived CDR1 and CDR2 are SGHRS and YFSETQ. The CDR3 loop spans 12 amino acids. Trimming cost V 3 bases and J 9 bases, with 11 bases left between them. This CDR3 reads CASSSRGDTQYF. Written as DNA, the CDR3 is TGCGCCAGCAGCTCCAGGGGGGACACGCAGTATTTT.

The CDR3 loop reads CASSGTGNQPQHF. In nucleotides, the CDR3 is TGTGCCAGCAGCGGGACAGGGAATCAGCCCCAGCATTTT. V gene TRBV11-2 combines with J gene TRBJ1-5, with 9 bases fitting TRBD1. The germline V gene has CDR1 SGHAT and CDR2 FQNNGV. There are 13 residues in the CDR3. Trimming removed 5 bases from V and 4 bases from J; junction bases left unmatched: 0.

The chain couples TRBV5-4 to TRBJ2-5, with a possible D match to TRBD1 (6 bases). The V gene's germline CDR1 is SGHNT and CDR2 YYREEE (reference sequence). This CDR3 is built from 13 residues. With 6 bases removed from V and 1 base from J, the gap between germline ends came to 10 bases. CDR3 sequence reads: CASMSRGQETQYF. For the CDR3, the DNA is TGTGCCAGCATGTCCAGGGGCCAAGAGACCCAGTACTTC.

The gene calls are TRBV28 and TRBJ2-2, with 13 bases lining up with TRBD2. Trimming took 7 bases from V and 8 from J; bases not matched to a gene: 10. Germline-derived CDR1 and CDR2 are MDHEN and SYDVKM. The CDR3 is 16 amino acids. The CDR3 DNA reads TGTGCCAGCACAATTCCGGGACTAGCGGGAAAGGGGGAGCTGTTTTTT. Translated: CASTIPGLAGKGELFF.

The chain couples TRBV4-1 to TRBJ1-1; D is uncertain. The V gene's germline CDR1 is MGHRA and CDR2 YSYEKL. Trimming took off 2 bases at V and 0 bases at J, with 7 bases between the two ends. The CDR3 extends over 14 amino acids. The CDR3: CASSQPQMNTEAFF. CDR3 nucleotide sequence: TGCGCCAGCAGCCAACCTCAGATGAACACTGAAGCTTTCTTT.

This sequence joins TRBV10-3 and TRBJ1-2; 7 bases align to TRBD1. Germline CDR1 is ENHRY and CDR2 is SYGVKD. The CDR3 loop spans 15 amino acids. The V segment lost 0 bases and the J segment 4 bases; nucleotides outside the gene matches: 5. In nucleotides, the CDR3 is TGTGCCATCAGTGAGTCCGAAGGGGGCTTCTATGGCTACACCTTC. It translates to CAISESEGGFYGYTF.

The V gene is TRBV29-1, the J gene TRBJ2-7, with 7 bases that match TRBD1. Germline V gives CDR1 SQVTM, CDR2 ANQGSEA. This CDR3 contains 11 residues. V lost 5 bases to trimming and J lost 6 bases; unmatched junction nucleotides: 4. The CDR3 DNA follows: TGCAGCGTTACCACAGGGGTCGAGCAGTACTTC. Protein product: CSVTTGVEQYF.

The genes are TRBV5-1 and TRBJ2-3, with TRBD1 identical over 7 bases. This CDR3 is built from 16 residues. V lost 3 bases, J lost 3 bases, and 10 bases stayed unmatched. Germline V lookup: CDR1 SGHRS, CDR2 YFSETQ. As DNA, the CDR3 is TGCGCCAGCAGCTCGGGACAGACGGGAAAGACAGATACGCAGTATTTT. Translating gives CASSSGQTGKTDTQYF.

The rearrangement links TRBV9 to TRBJ2-7, with TRBD1 matching 7 bases. The CDR3 runs 15 residues. Trimming at V came to 0 bases and at J to 6 bases, leaving 9 bases not matched to a gene. Germline assignment: CDR1 SGDLS and CDR2 YYNGEE. Here the CDR3 DNA reads TGTGCCAGCAGCGTAGGGTGGGGACAGAGAGGCGAGCAGTACTTC. This codes for CASSVGWGQRGEQYF.

This sequence joins TRBV11-2 and TRBJ2-7; 9 nucleotides align to TRBD2. The CDR3 has 14 amino acids. V shed 7 bases and J 7 bases; nucleotides not matched to a gene: 11. The germline V gene has CDR1 SGHAT and CDR2 FQNNGV. The CDR3 region has the DNA TGTGCCAGCACTCAACACGGACTAGCGAAAGAGCAGTACTTC. Amino acid sequence: CASTQHGLAKEQYF.

The rearrangement uses TRBV7-2 and TRBJ2-7; the match to TRBD1 covers 11 bases. J was trimmed by 0 bases and V by 7 bases; bases with no gene match: 14. This CDR3 contains 18 residues. Germline-derived CDR1 and CDR2 are SGHTA and FQGNSA. The CDR3 sequence is CASIGPGPGTGGSYEQYF. As DNA, the CDR3 is TGTGCCAGCATCGGTCCCGGGCCCGGGACAGGGGGCTCCTACGAGCAGTACTTC.

The gene calls are TRBV28 and TRBJ1-1, with a possible D match to TRBD1 (5 bases). V lost 6 bases and J 3 bases, leaving 17 bases between the germline ends. The CDR3 sequence is 15 residues long. Germline CDR1 is MDHEN and CDR2 is SYDVKM. The CDR3 spells CASSPFARGDTEAFF. The CDR3 region has the DNA TGTGCCAGCAGCCCCTTCGCACGGGGGGACACTGAAGCTTTCTTT. Combining the CDR3 with reference TRBV28 and TRBJ1-1 gives the whole variable domain DVKVTQSSRYLVKRTGEKVFLECVQDMDHENMFWYRQDPGLGLRLIYFSYDVKMKEKGDIPEGYSVSREKKERFSLILESASTNQTSMYLCASSPFARGDTEAFFGQGTRLTVV.

CDR3 nucleotide sequence: TGTGCCAGCAGCTTGGGAGAGAATCAGCCCCAGCATTTT. Residues: CASSLGENQPQHF. This chain links TRBV5-5 with TRBJ1-5; D uncertain. In germline, CDR1 is SGHKS, CDR2 YYEKEE (reference sequence). V was cut by 0 bases and J by 4 bases, with 5 bases left in between. This CDR3 comprises 13 residues.